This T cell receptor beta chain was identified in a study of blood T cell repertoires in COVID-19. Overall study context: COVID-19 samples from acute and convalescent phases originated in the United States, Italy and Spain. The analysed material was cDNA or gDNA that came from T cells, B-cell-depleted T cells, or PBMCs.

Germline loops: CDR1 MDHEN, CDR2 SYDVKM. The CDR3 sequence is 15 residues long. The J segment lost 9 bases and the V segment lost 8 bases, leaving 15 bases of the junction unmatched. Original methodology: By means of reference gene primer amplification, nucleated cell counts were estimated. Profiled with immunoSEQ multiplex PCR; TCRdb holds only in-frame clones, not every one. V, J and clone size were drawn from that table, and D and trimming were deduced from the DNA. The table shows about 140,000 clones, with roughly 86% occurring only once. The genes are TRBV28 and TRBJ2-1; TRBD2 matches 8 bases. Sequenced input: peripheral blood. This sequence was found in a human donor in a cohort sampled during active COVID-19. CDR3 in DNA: TGTGCCAGCGAGTACGGGAGGGCCAGAGTCGGTGAGCAGTTCTTC. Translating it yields CASEYGRARVGEQFF.